What follows are 17 T cell receptor beta chains derived from one specimen sequenced in a study of T cell responses to AZD1222 COVID-19 vaccine. Clones were read by immunoSEQ multiplex PCR, and TCRdb kept only the in-frame ones, dropping some. The sample includes some 100,000 clones, roughly 92% of them seen just once. The sequencing here drew on peripheral blood, taken 28 days after the second AZD1222 dose. The receptors were sampled from an adult who received the AZD1222 COVID-19 vaccine.

The CDR3 sequence is CASSLGRGQGAPEQYF. In DNA form, the CDR3 reads TGTGCCAGCAGCTTGGGACGGGGACAGGGGGCGCCTGAGCAGTACTTC. The chain has TRBV5-4 and TRBJ2-7; TRBD1 matches at 12 bases. CDR1 is SGHNT and CDR2 is YYREEE in the germline V gene (reference sequence). CDR3 length: 16 residues. Trimming at V came to 0 bases and at J to 7 bases, leaving 8 bases not matched to a gene.

In DNA, the CDR3 is TGTGCCAGCTCACCCACTGTGGGGACAAAGGGTTACAATGAGCAGTTCTTC. Its translation is CASSPTVGTKGYNEQFF. The gene calls are TRBV18 and TRBJ2-1; tentative D call: TRBD1 (6 bases). Deletions cut 3 bases from V and 4 bases from J, with 19 bases between. The CDR3 is 17 amino acids. CDR1 is KGHSH, CDR2 LQKENI, per germline. Filled out from reference TRBV18 and TRBJ2-1, the complete variable domain reads NAGVMQNPRHLVRRRGQEARLRCSPMKGHSHVYWYRQLPEEGLKFMVYLQKENIIDESGMPKERFSAEFPKEGPSILRIQQVVRGDSAAYFCASSPTVGTKGYNEQFFGPGTRLTVL.

The chain employs TRBV14 and TRBJ1-2; no definite D call. CDR1 is SGHDN and CDR2 is FVKESK in the germline V gene. The CDR3 loop spans 15 amino acids. V dropped 4 bases and J dropped 4 bases, with 16 bases sitting between them. The CDR3 loop is CASSPSRGYSYGYTF. The CDR3 DNA reads TGTGCCAGCAGCCCCTCCCGGGGTTACAGCTATGGCTACACCTTC.

The chain joins TRBV3-1 (or the pseudogene TRBV3-2) to TRBJ1-2, with unresolved D. The CDR3 runs to 11 residues. Trimming removed 6 bases at V and 8 bases at J, with 10 bases between. Germline V gives CDR1 LGHDT, CDR2 YNNKEL (reference sequence). CDR3 in amino acids: CASRSTYGYTF. CDR3 sequence (DNA): TGTGCCAGCAGATCCACGTACGGCTACACCTTC.

In nucleotides, the CDR3 is TGCAGCGTTGAAACCCACCCGAATGGCTACACCTTC. Protein sequence: CSVETHPNGYTF. The chain recombines TRBV29-1 with TRBJ1-2; no clear D gene. The CDR3 contains 12 residues. Trimming removed 2 bases at V and 6 bases at J, with 10 bases between. From germline, CDR1 is SQVTM and CDR2 ANQGSEA. The full variable domain, with the rest looked up from reference TRBV29-1 and TRBJ1-2, is SAVISQKPSRDICQRGTSLTIQCQVDSQVTMMFWYRQQPGQSLTLIATANQGSEATYESGFVIDKFPISRPNLTFSTLTVSNMSPEDSSIYLCSVETHPNGYTFGSGTRLTVV.

This clone was recorded only once. This chain connects TRBV28 to TRBJ1-6, with 8 bases matching TRBD1. Germline CDR1 is MDHEN and CDR2 is SYDVKM. V lost 6 bases and J lost 9; bases outside the gene matches: 4. The CDR3 consists of 13 residues. The CDR3 spells CASRSGGGSPLHF. The DNA of the CDR3 is TGTGCCAGCAGATCAGGGGGCGGTTCACCCCTCCACTTT.

This sequence joins TRBV11-2 and TRBJ2-1; 12 bases are a match to TRBD2. The V and J ends lost 2 bases and 7 bases, in that order; junction bases with no gene match: 6. In germline, CDR1 is SGHAT, CDR2 FQNNGV. The CDR3 runs to 16 residues. The CDR3 sequence is CASSLYGLAGRNEQFF. CDR3 nucleotides: TGTGCCAGCAGCTTATATGGACTAGCGGGGAGGAATGAGCAGTTCTTC.

The chain couples TRBV6-5 to TRBJ1-1; no definite D call. Germline V CDR1 and CDR2: MNHEY, SVGAGI. V was clipped by 11 bases and J by 1 base, with 8 bases between them. The CDR3 is 11 residues long. The CDR3 region is CASSWNTEAFF. DNA of the CDR3: TGTGCCTCCTCATGGAACACTGAAGCTTTCTTT.

The chain carries TRBV5-5 and TRBJ1-5, with 7 bases lining up with TRBD1. CDR3 length: 15 amino acids. Germline loops: CDR1 SGHKS, CDR2 YYEKEE (reference sequence). J lost 7 bases, V lost 4 bases, and 11 bases had no gene match. The DNA for the CDR3 is TGTGCCAGCAGCGCTCTTGGGACAGAGAACCAGCCCCAGCATTTT. Protein sequence: CASSALGTENQPQHF.

The chain carries TRBV28 and TRBJ2-7; tentatively, D is TRBD1 (5 bases). Germline V gene sequence: CDR1 MDHEN, CDR2 SYDVKM. V dropped 6 bases and J dropped 7 bases, with 19 bases sitting between them. The CDR3 is made up of 14 amino acids. CDR3 sequence: CASSRRGPLREQYF. The DNA for the CDR3 is TGTGCCAGCAGCCGAAGGGGTCCCCTACGGGAGCAGTACTTC.

The chain recombines TRBV7-9 with TRBJ1-2; 10 bases align to TRBD1. Losses at the gene ends were 4 bases for V and 5 bases for J; bases not matched to a gene: 7. The germline V gene has CDR1 SEHNR and CDR2 FQNEAQ (reference sequence). This CDR3 is 15 amino acids long. This CDR3 reads CASSSGQGSLYGYTF. For the CDR3, the DNA is TGTGCCAGCAGCTCGGGACAGGGGTCTCTTTATGGCTACACCTTC.

The chain uses TRBV5-1 and TRBJ1-3, with D uncertain. The CDR3 contains 16 residues. The germline V and J ends were trimmed by 0 bases and 0 bases, with 10 bases remaining between them. Germline lookup yields CDR1 SGHRS and CDR2 YFSETQ. The CDR3 coding sequence is TGCGCCAGCAGCTTGGAGCTCCAAAACTCTGGAAACACCATATATTTT. Translating it yields CASSLELQNSGNTIYF.

The chain couples TRBV7-9 to TRBJ2-5, with D possibly TRBD1 on 6 matching bases. Trimming removed 5 bases from V and 5 bases from J, with 15 bases in between. Germline-derived CDR1 and CDR2 are SEHNR and FQNEAQ (reference sequence). This CDR3 has 14 residues. The CDR3 is CASSRQALLETQYF. CDR3 DNA: TGTGCCAGCAGCCGACAGGCCTTATTGGAGACCCAGTACTTC. The full variable domain, completed using reference TRBV7-9 and TRBJ2-5, is DTGVSQNPRHKITKRGQNVTFRCDPISEHNRLYWYRQTLGQGPEFLTYFQNEAQLEKSRLLSDRFSAERPKGSFSTLEIQRTEQGDSAMYLCASSRQALLETQYFGPGTRLLVL.

The chain recombines TRBV5-5 with TRBJ2-6; 7 bases map to TRBD2. This CDR3 contains 18 residues. Trimming at V came to 4 bases and at J to 0 bases, leaving 10 bases not matched to a gene. Germline V gene lookup returns CDR1 SGHKS and CDR2 YYEKEE (reference sequence). As DNA, the CDR3 is TGTGCCAGCAGCCTCAGCGGGGAGGGCCGCTCTGGGGCCAACGTCCTGACTTTC. It encodes CASSLSGEGRSGANVLTF.

In its sample, this clone was seen once. The J gene is TRBJ2-5, the V gene TRBV5-6; D possibly matches TRBD1 or TRBD2 (5 bases each). Germline V gene sequence: CDR1 SGHDT, CDR2 YYEEEE. The CDR3 extends over 14 amino acids. V gave up 0 bases and J gave up 1 base, with 7 bases separating them. CDR3 sequence: CASSLAGAQETQYF. The DNA of the CDR3 is TGTGCCAGCAGCTTGGCCGGGGCCCAAGAGACCCAGTACTTC.

This chain uses TRBV28 with TRBJ1-1; no reliable D call. The germline V gene encodes CDR1 MDHEN and CDR2 SYDVKM. There are 16 residues in the CDR3. V shed 2 bases and J shed 0 bases, with 13 bases lying between them. This CDR3 is CASSLVTTLMNTEAFF. DNA of the CDR3: TGTGCCAGCAGTTTAGTAACCACCCTTATGAACACTGAAGCTTTCTTT.

This clone was picked up one time. CDR3 amino acids: CASSYGTSGTDNEQFF. The CDR3 DNA reads as TGTGCCAGCAGTTATGGGACTAGCGGGACTGACAATGAGCAGTTCTTC. The chain links TRBV6-5 to TRBJ2-1; 13 bases are shared with TRBD2. Germline lookup yields CDR1 MNHEY and CDR2 SVGAGI. The CDR3 runs 16 residues. V trimming: 3 bases; J trimming: 5 bases; junction bases outside the gene matches: 4.